Presented here are 18 T cell receptor beta chains from one specimen sequenced in a study of Graves' ophthalmopathy and Graves' hyperthyroidism. The authors amplified TCR beta CDR3 regions from RNA transcripts. An opening RT-PCR round employed HTBI primers and preceded a second-round multiplex PCR. TCRdb redid the calling of the multiplex PCR reads with MiXCR, one entry per CDR3 protein. The table lists a few hundred thousand distinct CDR3 sequences, 35% to 40% of them singletons. The material sequenced was peripheral blood or thyroid tissue (not recorded which). These receptors all come from an adult man with Graves' hyperthyroidism.

This clonotype was observed at least ten times. The V call is TRBV12-3 or TRBV12-4, the J call TRBJ1-1; no reliable D call. The CDR3 runs to 13 residues. Trimming took off 5 bases at V and 7 bases at J, with 14 bases between the two ends. Written as DNA, the CDR3 is TGTGCCAGCAGTCTCCAACGACGGTTTGAAGCTTTCTTT. Translation gives CASSLQRRFEAFF.

The genes are TRBV24-1 and TRBJ2-5; 11 nucleotides align to TRBD1. Germline CDR1 is KGHDR and CDR2 is SFDVKD. V lost 4 bases and J lost 5; bases outside the gene matches: 5. The CDR3 totals 15 residues. CDR3 region: CATSDGQGAFETQYF. The CDR3 region has the DNA TGTGCCACCAGTGACGGACAGGGGGCTTTTGAGACCCAGTACTTC.

This clonotype was seen ten or more times. The J gene is TRBJ1-5, the V gene TRBV5-5; a possible D gene is TRBD1 (6 bases). The V end lost 4 bases, the J end lost 5 bases, and 13 bases lay between the germline ends. The CDR3 is 14 residues long. Germline V gene lookup returns CDR1 SGHKS and CDR2 YYEKEE (reference sequence). As DNA, the CDR3 is TGTGCCAGCAGCCAACTCAACAGGGATCAGCCCCAGCATTTT. Amino acid sequence: CASSQLNRDQPQHF.

This clonotype was seen many times. V usage is TRBV20-1 and J usage is TRBJ1-2; D remains unclear. In germline, CDR1 is DFQATT, CDR2 SNEGSKA (reference sequence). Trimming removed 0 bases from V and 2 bases from J, with 7 bases in between. The CDR3 extends over 13 amino acids. CDR3 residues: CSARDGLNYGYTF. In nucleotides, the CDR3 is TGCAGTGCTAGAGATGGATTGAACTATGGCTACACCTTC.

The J gene is TRBJ2-3, the V gene TRBV7-9; D is possibly TRBD2 (6 bases). Germline-derived CDR1 and CDR2 are SEHNR and FQNEAQ (reference sequence). This CDR3 has 15 amino acids. Trimming left V 2 bases short and J 5 bases short, with 14 bases between. CDR3 protein: CASSLTPGAGDTQYF. CDR3 sequence (DNA): TGTGCCAGCAGCTTAACCCCGGGAGCCGGAGATACGCAGTATTTT.

The chain links TRBV7-9 to TRBJ1-2; unclear D gene. Per germline, CDR1 SEHNR and CDR2 FQNEAQ (reference sequence). Trimming took off 1 base at V and 5 bases at J, with 5 bases between the two ends. CDR3 length: 12 residues. As DNA, the CDR3 is TGTGCCAGCAGCTTAGGGGTTTATGGCTACACCTTC. Residues: CASSLGVYGYTF. The full variable domain, rest sourced from reference TRBV7-9 and TRBJ1-2, is DTGVSQNPRHKITKRGQNVTFRCDPISEHNRLYWYRQTLGQGPEFLTYFQNEAQLEKSRLLSDRFSAERPKGSFSTLEIQRTEQGDSAMYLCASSLGVYGYTFGSGTRLTVV.

A word on this clonotype: This sequence may be a read error, since a much larger clone differs from it by one base. The chain is built from TRBV5-1 and TRBJ2-7, with D possibly TRBD2 on 6 matching bases. The CDR3 contains 16 residues. Germline CDR1 reads SGHRS; CDR2 reads YFSETQ. CDR3 region: CASSSGLRMMPYEQCF. CDR3 bases: TGCGCCAGCAGCTCGGGACTTAGGATGATGCCCTACGAGCAGTGCTTC.

This clonotype was seen at least ten times. J is TRBJ1-4 and V is TRBV12-5; possible D gene TRBD1, 5 bases. Trimming cost V 6 bases and J 0 bases, with 17 bases left between them. Germline V CDR1 and CDR2: LGHNT, FRNRAP. The CDR3 runs 17 residues. CDR3 sequence reads: CASGQGITGATNEKLFF. The CDR3 region has the DNA TGTGCTAGTGGGCAAGGAATCACAGGTGCAACTAATGAAAAACTGTTTTTT.

The chain has TRBV24-1 and TRBJ2-7; 8 positions agree with TRBD2. The CDR3 covers 14 residues. J was trimmed by 9 bases and V by 4 bases; bases with no gene match: 10. Germline CDR1 is KGHDR and CDR2 is SFDVKD. Here the CDR3 reads CATSDTTAGGVQYF. The CDR3, as DNA: TGTGCCACCAGTGACACCACCGCGGGAGGTGTGCAGTACTTC.

This clonotype was picked up a small number of times. A read error may be the cause here, since a much bigger clone is one base away. The missing conserved phenylalanine or tryptophan at the end of this CDR3 makes a read error likely. The V gene is TRBV20-1, the J gene TRBJ2-5, with 11 bases identical to TRBD2. The CDR3 sequence is 13 residues long. J lost 5 bases, V lost 5 bases, and 4 bases had no gene match. The germline gives CDR1 DFQATT, CDR2 SNEGSKA (reference sequence). CDR3 in amino acids: CSAPRLAGETQYL. The CDR3 bases are TGCAGTGCTCCTCGACTAGCGGGGGAGACCCAGTACCTC.

This clonotype was seen at least ten times. The gene calls are TRBV7-9 and TRBJ2-2; the D is unclear. CDR3 size: 15 residues. V was shortened by 1 base and J by 3 bases, with 9 bases between the two germline ends. CDR1 and CDR2 (germline): SEHNR, FQNEAQ (reference sequence). CDR3 in amino acids: CASSLDPDHTGELFF. Here the CDR3 DNA reads TGTGCCAGCAGCTTAGACCCAGACCACACCGGGGAGCTGTTTTTT.

A word on this clonotype: Sequence at one end of the junction differs from germline and may be a read error. V is TRBV7-2 and J is TRBJ1-3; 7 nucleotides agree with TRBD1. CDR1 is SGHTA and CDR2 is FQGNSA in the germline V gene. The CDR3 totals 16 residues. CDR3 loop: CASSAYGTASGNTTYF. CDR3 nucleotide sequence: TGTGCCAGCAGCGCCTACGGGACAGCCTCTGGAAACACCACATATTTT.

This clonotype occurred many times. The V call is TRBV9, the J call TRBJ1-1; D gene uncertain. The CDR3 contains 12 residues. Per germline, CDR1 SGDLS and CDR2 YYNGEE. V was clipped by 4 bases and J by 5 bases, with 9 bases between them. DNA of the CDR3: TGTGCCAGCAGCCGGAGTGGGACTGAAGCTTTCTTT. It yields the protein CASSRSGTEAFF.

The chain has TRBV5-1 and TRBJ2-5, with D possibly TRBD1 on 5 matching bases. Germline CDR1 SGHRS, CDR2 YFSETQ. Trimming pared 2 bases from V and 9 bases from J, leaving 14 bases between. This CDR3 comprises 13 residues. CDR3 region: CASSFRDLQPQYF. In DNA, the CDR3 is TGCGCCAGCAGCTTCAGGGATTTACAGCCCCAGTACTTC.

This clonotype was found many times. The CDR3 reads CAISPGGTGTYGYTF. The CDR3 bases are TGTGCCATCAGTCCAGGAGGGACAGGGACCTATGGCTACACCTTC. V gene TRBV10-3 combines with J gene TRBJ1-2, with 9 positions matching TRBD1. CDR1 is ENHRY and CDR2 is SYGVKD in the germline V gene. The junction had 8 bases not matched to a gene; V was cut back by 5 bases and J by 4 bases. This CDR3 spans 15 amino acids.

As for this clonotype: An end of the junction differs from the germline gene, which may be a read error. The chain uses TRBV10-3 and TRBJ2-5; D may match TRBD1 or TRBD2 (6 bases each). CDR1 and CDR2 (germline): ENHRY, SYGVKD. This CDR3 spans 17 amino acids. CDR3 region: CASSQSPGQPHGGTQYF. The CDR3, as DNA: TGTGCCAGCAGTCAATCCCCGGGACAACCCCACGGGGGGACCCAGTACTTC.

The V and J genes are TRBV10-1 and TRBJ2-2; the D gene could be TRBD1 or TRBD2 (5 bases each). Trimming stripped 6 bases from V and 4 bases from J, with 12 bases between. The CDR3 sequence is 14 residues long. Per germline, CDR1 WNHNN and CDR2 SYGVQD (reference sequence). This CDR3 reads CASSGTGLTGELFF. CDR3 bases: TGCGCCAGCAGCGGGACGGGGCTCACCGGGGAGCTGTTTTTT.

This clonotype showed up many times. J is TRBJ2-2 and V is TRBV9; unclear D gene. The V end lost 0 bases, the J end lost 7 bases, and 10 bases lay between the germline ends. The CDR3 extends over 14 amino acids. CDR1 and CDR2 from the germline V gene are SGDLS and YYNGEE. CDR3: CASSVAVYDGELFF. In nucleotides, the CDR3 is TGTGCCAGCAGCGTAGCAGTGTACGACGGGGAGCTGTTTTTT.